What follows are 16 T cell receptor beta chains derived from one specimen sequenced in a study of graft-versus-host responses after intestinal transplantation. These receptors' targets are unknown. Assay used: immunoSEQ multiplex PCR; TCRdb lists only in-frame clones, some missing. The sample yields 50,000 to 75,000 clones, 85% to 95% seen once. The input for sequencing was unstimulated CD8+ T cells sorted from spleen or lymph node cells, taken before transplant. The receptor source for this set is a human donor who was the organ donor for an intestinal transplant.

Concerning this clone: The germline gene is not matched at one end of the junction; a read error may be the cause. CDR3 in amino acids: CSVEGTGSYNEQFF. Here the CDR3 DNA reads TGCAGCGTGGAAGGGACAGGGTCCTACAATGAGCAGTTCTTC. This sequence joins TRBV29-1 and TRBJ2-7, with 9 bases aligning to TRBD1. TRBJ2-1 explains the end of the DNA better; the J call may be wrong. Germline CDR1 SQVTM, CDR2 ANQGSEA. The CDR3 loop spans 14 amino acids.

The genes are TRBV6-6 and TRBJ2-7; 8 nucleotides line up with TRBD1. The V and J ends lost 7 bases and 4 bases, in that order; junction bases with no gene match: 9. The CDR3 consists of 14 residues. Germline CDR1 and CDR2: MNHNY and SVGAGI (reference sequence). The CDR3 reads CASTMTGEGYEQYF. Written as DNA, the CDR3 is TGTGCCAGCACCATGACAGGGGAAGGTTACGAGCAGTACTTC.

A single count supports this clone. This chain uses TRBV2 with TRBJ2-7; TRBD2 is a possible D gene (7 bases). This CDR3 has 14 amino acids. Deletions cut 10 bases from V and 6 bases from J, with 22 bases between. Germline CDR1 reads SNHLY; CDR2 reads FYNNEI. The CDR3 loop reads CATWEGTSGGEQYF. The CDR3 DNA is TGTGCCACCTGGGAGGGGACATCAGGCGGCGAGCAGTACTTC.

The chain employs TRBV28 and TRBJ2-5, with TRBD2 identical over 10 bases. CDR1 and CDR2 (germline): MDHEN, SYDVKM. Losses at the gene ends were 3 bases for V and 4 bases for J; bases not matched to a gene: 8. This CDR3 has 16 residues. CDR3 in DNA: TGTGCCAGCAGTTTCCGACTAGCGGGTAGTGTAGAGACCCAGTACTTC. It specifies CASSFRLAGSVETQYF.

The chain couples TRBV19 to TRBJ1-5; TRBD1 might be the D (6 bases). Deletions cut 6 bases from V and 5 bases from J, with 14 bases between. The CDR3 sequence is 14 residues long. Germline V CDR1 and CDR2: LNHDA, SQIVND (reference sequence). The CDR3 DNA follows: TGTGCCAGTAGGCCATGGACAGCAGATCAGCCCCAGCATTTT. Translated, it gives CASRPWTADQPQHF.

CDR3 bases: TGTGCCAGCAGCGTAGAAGCTCTAGCGGAAGAGACCCAGTACTTC. It codes for CASSVEALAEETQYF. This chain links TRBV9 with TRBJ2-5, with 7 bases fitting TRBD2. CDR3 length: 15 amino acids. V lost 0 bases, J lost 3 bases, and 5 bases stayed unmatched. Germline loops: CDR1 SGDLS, CDR2 YYNGEE. The whole variable domain, filled in from reference TRBV9 and TRBJ2-5, reads DSGVTQTPKHLITATGQRVTLRCSPRSGDLSVYWYQQSLDQGLQFLIQYYNGEERAKGNILERFSAQQFPDLHSELNLSSLELGDSALYFCASSVEALAEETQYFGPGTRLLVL.

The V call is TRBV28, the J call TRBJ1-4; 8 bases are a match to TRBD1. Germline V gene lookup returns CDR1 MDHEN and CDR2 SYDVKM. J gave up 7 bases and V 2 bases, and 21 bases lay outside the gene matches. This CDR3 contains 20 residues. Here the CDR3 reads CASSLPSVFGYQGAGEKLFF. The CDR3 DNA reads TGTGCCAGCAGTTTACCCTCAGTTTTCGGATATCAGGGGGCAGGTGAAAAACTGTTTTTT.

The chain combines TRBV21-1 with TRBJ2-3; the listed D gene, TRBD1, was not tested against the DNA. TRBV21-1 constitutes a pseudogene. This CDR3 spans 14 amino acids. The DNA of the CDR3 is TGTGCCAGCAGCAAAGAGGGGGCCACAGATACGCAGTATTTT. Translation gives CASSKEGATDTQYF.

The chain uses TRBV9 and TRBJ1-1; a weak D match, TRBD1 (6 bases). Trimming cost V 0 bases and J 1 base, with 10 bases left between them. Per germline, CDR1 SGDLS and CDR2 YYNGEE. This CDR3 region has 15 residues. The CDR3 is CASSVGGHPNTEAFF. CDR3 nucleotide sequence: TGTGCCAGCAGCGTAGGGGGACATCCGAACACTGAAGCTTTCTTT.

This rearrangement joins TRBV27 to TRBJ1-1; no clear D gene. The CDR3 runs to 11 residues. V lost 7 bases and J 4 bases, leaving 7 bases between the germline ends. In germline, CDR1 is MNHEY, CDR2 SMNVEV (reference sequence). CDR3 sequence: CASTFGTEAFF. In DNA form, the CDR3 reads TGTGCCAGCACCTTCGGCACTGAAGCTTTCTTT.

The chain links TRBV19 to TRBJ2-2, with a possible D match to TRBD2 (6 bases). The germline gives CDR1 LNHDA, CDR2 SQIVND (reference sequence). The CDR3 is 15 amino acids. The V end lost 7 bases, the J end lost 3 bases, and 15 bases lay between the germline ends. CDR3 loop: CASKDVTRDTGELFF. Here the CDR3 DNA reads TGTGCCAGTAAGGACGTGACTAGGGACACCGGGGAGCTGTTTTTT.

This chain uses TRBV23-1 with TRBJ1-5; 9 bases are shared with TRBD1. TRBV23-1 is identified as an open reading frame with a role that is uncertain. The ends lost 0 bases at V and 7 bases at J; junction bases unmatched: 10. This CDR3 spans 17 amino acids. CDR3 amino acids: CASSQSILDRGGQPQHF. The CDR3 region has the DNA TGCGCCAGCAGTCAATCGATCCTGGACAGGGGAGGGCAGCCCCAGCATTTT.

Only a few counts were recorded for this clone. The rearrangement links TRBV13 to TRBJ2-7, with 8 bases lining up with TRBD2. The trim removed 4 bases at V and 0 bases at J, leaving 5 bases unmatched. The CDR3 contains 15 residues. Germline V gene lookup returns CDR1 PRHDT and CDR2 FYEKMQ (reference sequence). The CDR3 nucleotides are TGTGCCAGCAGCTCTAGACTAGCGCACTCCTACGAGCAGTACTTC. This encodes CASSSRLAHSYEQYF.

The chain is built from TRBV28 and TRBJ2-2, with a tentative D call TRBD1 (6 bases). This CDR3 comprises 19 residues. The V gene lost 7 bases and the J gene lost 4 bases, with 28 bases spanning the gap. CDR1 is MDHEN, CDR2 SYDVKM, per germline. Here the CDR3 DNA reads TGTGCCAGCATCTTTCAGCAGGGGAAAGTTCCGTGGCCCACCGGGGAGCTGTTTTTT. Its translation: CASIFQQGKVPWPTGELFF.

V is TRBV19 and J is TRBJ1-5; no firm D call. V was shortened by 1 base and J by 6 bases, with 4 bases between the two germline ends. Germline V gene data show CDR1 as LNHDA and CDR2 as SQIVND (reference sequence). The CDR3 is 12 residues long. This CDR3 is CASSIVGQPQHF. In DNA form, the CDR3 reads TGTGCCAGTAGTATAGTCGGTCAGCCCCAGCATTTT. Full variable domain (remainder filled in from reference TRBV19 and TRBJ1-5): DGGITQSPKYLFRKEGQNVTLSCEQNLNHDAMYWYRQDPGQGLRLIYYSQIVNDFQKGDIAEGYSVSREKKESFPLTVTSAQKNPTAFYLCASSIVGQPQHFGDGTRLSIL.

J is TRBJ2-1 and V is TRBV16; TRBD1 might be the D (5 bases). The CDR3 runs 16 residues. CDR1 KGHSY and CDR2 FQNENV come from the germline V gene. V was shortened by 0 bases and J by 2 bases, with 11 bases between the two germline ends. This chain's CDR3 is CASSQSRREPYNEQFF. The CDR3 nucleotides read TGTGCCAGCAGCCAATCTCGCAGGGAACCCTACAATGAGCAGTTCTTC.